Sequencing of this T cell receptor beta chain was carried out in a study of cytomegalovirus exposure and HLA in healthy donors. Study at large: A prior study identified 117 million unique TCR beta sequences from 190 million or so T cells. The study, taken as a whole, reports: The majority of CMV-associated TCR beta chains were reported as apparently HLA-restricted in a later analysis. Serostatus for CMV was the only available immune exposure information. After further analysis at a later stage, some 15,000 TCR beta sequences were associated with HLA alleles at 0.05 false discovery rate.

Regarding this clone: Its antigen is as yet unknown.

The study ran its PCR with 60 Vbeta and 13 Jbeta primers. The assay was immunoSEQ multiplex PCR, and TCRdb's table has in-frame clones only and misses some. Of some 100,000 clones listed, 60% to 80% were seen once; the top ten hold under 5.5%. Losses at the gene ends were 3 bases for V and 8 bases for J; bases not matched to a gene: 8. The CDR3 extends over 15 amino acids. Germline loops: CDR1 SNHLY, CDR2 FYNNEI. This sequence originates from a woman younger than 30 in good health and CMV-seropositive. Sequencing was performed on PBMCs. V usage is TRBV2 and J usage is TRBJ2-1; 9 positions match TRBD2. The CDR3: CASSEGSGSGDEQFF. CDR3 sequence (DNA): TGTGCCAGCAGTGAGGGTAGCGGGAGTGGGGATGAGCAGTTCTTC.